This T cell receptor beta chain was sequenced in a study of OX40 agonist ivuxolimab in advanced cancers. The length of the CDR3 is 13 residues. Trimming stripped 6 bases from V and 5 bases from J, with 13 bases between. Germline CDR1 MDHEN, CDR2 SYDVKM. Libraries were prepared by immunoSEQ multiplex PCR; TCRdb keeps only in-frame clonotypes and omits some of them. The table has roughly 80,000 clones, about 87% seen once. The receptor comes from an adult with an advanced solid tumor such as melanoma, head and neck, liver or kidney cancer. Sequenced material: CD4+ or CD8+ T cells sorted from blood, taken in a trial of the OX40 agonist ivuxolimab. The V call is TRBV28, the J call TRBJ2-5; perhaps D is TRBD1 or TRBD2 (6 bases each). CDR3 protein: CASRSTGRETQYF. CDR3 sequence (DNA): TGTGCCAGCAGGTCTACAGGGAGGGAGACCCAGTACTTC.